The 14 T cell receptor beta chains in this list originate from one sample, sequenced in a study of cytomegalovirus exposure and HLA in healthy donors. 60 Vbeta and 13 Jbeta primers were used in PCR. Using immunoSEQ multiplex PCR, the repertoire was profiled, and TCRdb retains in-frame clones only, with some absent. This repertoire shows about 140,000 clones, approximately 71% found once; its top ten account for nearly 5%. What was sequenced was PBMCs. The receptors were gathered from a woman between 45 and 60 years old in good health and CMV-seronegative.

The rearrangement joins TRBV6-1 to TRBJ1-5; 9 nucleotides line up with TRBD1. With 5 bases clipped from V and 5 bases from J, the junction kept 7 bases outside the gene matches. Germline CDR1 and CDR2: MNHNS and SASEGT. The CDR3 sequence is 15 residues long. For the CDR3, the DNA is TGTGCCAGCAGTACTGGGACAGGGAGGGATCAGCCCCAGCATTTT. Amino acids: CASSTGTGRDQPQHF.

Turning to this clone: The sample carries other DNA sequences with the same CDR3. The chain combines TRBV7-9 with TRBJ1-5; tentative D call: TRBD1 (5 bases). The CDR3 spans 13 residues. Germline CDR1 SEHNR, CDR2 FQNEAQ (reference sequence). Trimming stripped 3 bases from V and 5 bases from J, with 8 bases between. In DNA form, the CDR3 reads TGTGCCAGCAGCTTGGGGGGGGATCAGCCCCAGCATTTT. Protein product: CASSLGGDQPQHF.

The V gene is TRBV7-9, the J gene TRBJ2-3; TRBD1 might be the D (5 bases). The V gene's germline CDR1 is SEHNR and CDR2 FQNEAQ (reference sequence). The length of the CDR3 is 16 residues. Trimming removed 6 bases at V and 0 bases at J, with 16 bases between. The CDR3 is CASSRTGDPSTDTQYF. The CDR3 bases are TGTGCCAGCAGTCGTACAGGCGACCCTAGCACAGATACGCAGTATTTT.

This chain links TRBV6-6 with TRBJ1-1, with D possibly TRBD1 on 5 matching bases. Germline loops: CDR1 MNHNY, CDR2 SVGAGI (reference sequence). The CDR3 spans 15 residues. Trimming removed 6 bases from V and 1 base from J, with 15 bases in between. The CDR3 is CASRMEFQGNTEAFF. The CDR3 bases are TGTGCCAGCAGGATGGAGTTTCAGGGGAACACTGAAGCTTTCTTT.

The CDR3 reads CASSSPSGRYNEQFF. The CDR3 bases are TGTGCCAGCAGTTCCCCTAGCGGCCGTTACAATGAGCAGTTCTTC. V usage is TRBV28 and J usage is TRBJ2-1; 7 bases map to TRBD2. The CDR3 spans 15 residues. Germline V CDR1 and CDR2: MDHEN, SYDVKM. The V and J ends lost 4 bases and 4 bases, in that order; junction bases with no gene match: 7.

The sample holds a few counts of this clone. The CDR3 reads CAISESRRQQETQYF. The CDR3 coding sequence is TGTGCCATCAGTGAGTCTAGGAGACAGCAAGAGACCCAGTACTTC. This chain joins TRBV10-3 and TRBJ2-5; perhaps TRBD1 as D (5 bases). This CDR3 contains 15 residues. Germline CDR1 and CDR2: ENHRY and SYGVKD. Trimming pared 0 bases from V and 2 bases from J, leaving 10 bases between.

The chain is built from TRBV28 and TRBJ1-2; 8 bases are a match to TRBD1. The germline CDR1 and CDR2 sequences are MDHEN and SYDVKM. The CDR3 contains 14 residues. With V trimmed by 6 bases and J by 5 bases, 8 bases remained unmatched. The CDR3 nucleotides are TGTGCCAGCAGAACATCAGGGGGCCCTTATGGCTACACCTTC. It is translated as CASRTSGGPYGYTF.

The chain combines TRBV2 with TRBJ2-7, with 9 bases fitting TRBD1. The V and J ends lost 8 bases and 5 bases, in that order; junction bases with no gene match: 10. Germline V CDR1 and CDR2: SNHLY, FYNNEI. The CDR3 runs to 14 residues. The CDR3 loop is CASWGQGIQHEQYF. The CDR3, as DNA: TGTGCCAGCTGGGGACAGGGTATTCAACACGAGCAGTACTTC.

The rearrangement uses TRBV4-2 and TRBJ1-5; 11 nucleotides line up with TRBD1. CDR1 LGHNA and CDR2 YNFKEQ come from the germline V gene. The V segment lost 4 bases and the J segment 4 bases; nucleotides outside the gene matches: 3. This CDR3 contains 15 residues. CDR3 bases: TGTGCCAGCAGCCTAGGGACAGGGGGAAATCAGCCCCAGCATTTT. Residues: CASSLGTGGNQPQHF.

The rearrangement links TRBV28 to TRBJ2-7; D is possibly TRBD2 (7 bases). Germline V gene sequence: CDR1 MDHEN, CDR2 SYDVKM. Between the trimmed V and J ends, which lost 6 bases and 3 bases, there was a span of 12 bases. The CDR3 covers 13 residues. DNA for the CDR3: TGTGCCAGCAGCTCAAGGGGGGGCTACGAGCAGTACTTC. Protein product: CASSSRGGYEQYF.

The CDR3: CATSRGGASEKLFF. The CDR3 DNA sequence: TGTGCCACCAGCAGAGGGGGAGCGTCTGAAAAACTGTTTTTT. V usage is TRBV15 and J usage is TRBJ1-4; no firm D call. The V end was cut by 1 base, the J end by 7 bases, with 10 bases between. CDR3 size: 14 residues. Germline V gives CDR1 LNHNV, CDR2 YYDKDF (reference sequence). The entire variable domain, with the rest obtained from reference TRBV15 and TRBJ1-4, is as follows: DAMVIQNPRYQVTQFGKPVTLSCSQTLNHNVMYWYQQKSSQAPKLLFHYYDKDFNNEADTPDNFQSRRPNTSFCFLDIRSPGLGDTAMYLCATSRGGASEKLFFGSGTQLSVL.

This chain uses TRBV25-1 with TRBJ1-1; D call uncertain. Trimming pared 0 bases from V and 5 bases from J, leaving 19 bases between. Germline V lookup: CDR1 MGHDK, CDR2 SYGVNS. The CDR3 sequence is 17 residues long. The CDR3 loop reads CASSEYVGSAEGTEAFF. CDR3 DNA: TGTGCCAGCAGTGAATACGTTGGTTCGGCGGAGGGAACTGAAGCTTTCTTT. Drawing the rest from reference TRBV25-1 and TRBJ1-1, the complete variable domain is EADIYQTPRYLVIGTGKKITLECSQTMGHDKMYWYQQDPGMELHLIHYSYGVNSTEKGDLSSESTVSRIRTEHFPLTLESARPSHTSQYLCASSEYVGSAEGTEAFFGQGTRLTVV.

V gene TRBV19 combines with J gene TRBJ1-3, with no clear D. Germline-derived CDR1 and CDR2 are LNHDA and SQIVND (reference sequence). V lost 2 bases, J lost 0 bases, and 11 bases lay in between. The CDR3 has 16 amino acids. CDR3 DNA sequence: TGTGCCAGTAGTATAAGCGGAGGGAGCTCTGGAAACACCATATATTTT. It is translated as CASSISGGSSGNTIYF.

The V gene is TRBV4-2, the J gene TRBJ1-5, with a possible D match to TRBD1 (5 bases). Germline-derived CDR1 and CDR2 are LGHNA and YNFKEQ. This CDR3 is built from 15 residues. V lost 0 bases and J 3 bases, leaving 9 bases between the germline ends. The CDR3 DNA is TGTGCCAGCAGCCAAGATAGGGGCCCCAATCAGCCCCAGCATTTT. As protein: CASSQDRGPNQPQHF.